This paragraph reports one TCR beta chain. Trimming took 3 bases from V and 0 from J, leaving 9 bases between them. Germline V gene lookup returns CDR1 SGHAT and CDR2 FQNNGV. The CDR3 has 15 amino acids. The data stem from a study of cytomegalovirus exposure and HLA in healthy donors. The PCR used 60 Vbeta and 13 Jbeta primers. Assay: immunoSEQ multiplex PCR; the TCRdb copy retains only in-frame clones and omits some. The sample includes about 86,000 clones, around 79% of them seen just once. The source is a woman aged 40 to 49 in good health and CMV-seropositive. Source material: PBMCs. The J gene is TRBJ1-3, the V gene TRBV11-2; D unresolved. CDR3 region: CASSFGISSGNTIYF. CDR3 nucleotides: TGTGCCAGCAGCTTCGGTATATCCTCTGGAAACACCATATATTTT.